One and the same sample provided the 26 T cell receptor beta chains below, sequenced in a study of response to subunit inactivated influenza vaccine. Using its own MiXCR run on the RT-PCR reads, TCRdb lists one record per CDR3 protein. The sample holds about 310,000 distinct CDR3 sequences; approximately 23% are singletons and the top ten take 10%. The specimen was PBMCs from blood, collected about 20 months after vaccination. Source of these receptors: a man between 50 and 69 years old who received an inactivated influenza vaccine.

This clonotype has only a few counts. The chain couples TRBV20-1 to TRBJ1-4, with D uncertain. Trimming cost V 2 bases and J 3 bases, with 10 bases left between them. CDR1 and CDR2 from the germline V gene are DFQATT and SNEGSKA (reference sequence). The CDR3 contains 14 residues. CDR3 sequence (DNA): TGCAGTGCTAGAACGGGAGAATCTAATGAAAAACTGTTTTTT. Translating gives CSARTGESNEKLFF.

As to this clonotype: Given a much more abundant clone one base away, this may be a read error. The chain links TRBV20-1 to TRBJ1-4, with D unclear. CDR1 is DFQATT, CDR2 SNEGSKA, per germline (reference sequence). The CDR3 length is 13 residues. This CDR3 reads CSVPRATNEILFF. CDR3 sequence (DNA): TGCAGTGTCCCAAGGGCAACTAATGAAATACTGTTTTTT.

This clonotype was seen at least ten times. V is TRBV7-2 and J is TRBJ1-2, with no clear D. CDR3 size: 13 residues. In germline, CDR1 is SGHTA, CDR2 FQGNSA. Trimming removed 5 bases at V and 0 bases at J, with 7 bases between. In DNA, the CDR3 is TGTGCCAGCAGCAGTAGGGCTAACTATGGCTACACCTTC. Its protein is CASSSRANYGYTF.

The CDR3 protein is CASSFGGGTNEKLFF. The CDR3 region has the DNA TGCGCCAGCAGCTTTGGAGGGGGAACTAATGAAAAACTGTTTTTT. The chain links TRBV5-1 to TRBJ1-4; possible D gene TRBD1, 6 bases. In germline, CDR1 is SGHRS, CDR2 YFSETQ. V was pared by 2 bases and J by 1 base, with 9 bases between. This CDR3 has 15 residues.

The chain joins TRBV4-1 to TRBJ1-5, with TRBD1 as a possible D gene (6 bases). The CDR3 contains 15 residues. V lost 0 bases and J lost 3, with 9 bases in between. Germline V CDR1 and CDR2: MGHRA, YSYEKL. CDR3 nucleotide sequence: TGCGCCAGCAGCCAAGAGGGGGCACCCAATCAGCCCCAGCATTTT. Its translation is CASSQEGAPNQPQHF.

This clonotype has more than one count but fewer than ten. The chain employs TRBV27 and TRBJ2-7, with D maybe TRBD1 (6 bases). Germline values: CDR1 MNHEY, CDR2 SMNVEV (reference sequence). Trimming removed 5 bases from V and 2 bases from J, with 16 bases in between. The CDR3 consists of 15 residues. The CDR3, as DNA: TGTGCCAGCAGTGCCATTCCAACAGGGACCTACGAGCAGTACTTC. As protein: CASSAIPTGTYEQYF.

This clonotype was detected many times. The chain uses TRBV6-1 and TRBJ1-2, with 7 bases identical to TRBD1. Germline V lookup: CDR1 MNHNS, CDR2 SASEGT. This CDR3 spans 14 amino acids. V shed 6 bases, J shed 1 base, and the junction held 5 bases outside the gene matches. CDR3 amino acids: CASRPGTVNYGYTF. CDR3 nucleotides: TGTGCCAGCAGGCCCGGGACAGTTAACTATGGCTACACCTTC.

In regard to this clonotype: One base away lies a much larger clone, so this may be a sequencing read error. The chain is built from TRBV24-1 and TRBJ1-2; TRBD1 matches 8 bases. The CDR3 sequence is 15 residues long. V trimming: 6 bases; J trimming: 7 bases; junction bases outside the gene matches: 12. The germline V gene has CDR1 KGHDR and CDR2 SFDVKD. CDR3 in DNA: TGTGCCACCAGTAAAAACGGACAGGGAGGAACTGGCTACACCTTC. Translation: CATSKNGQGGTGYTF.

This clonotype came up a few times. The chain uses TRBV28 and TRBJ1-1, with D perhaps matching TRBD1 (5 bases). Trimming removed 3 bases at V and 5 bases at J, with 19 bases between. CDR1 MDHEN and CDR2 SYDVKM come from the germline V gene. The CDR3 consists of 16 residues. The DNA of the CDR3 is TGTGCCAGCAGTTTGTGGGACCCGAAGAGATTGACTGAAGCTTTCTTT. It encodes CASSLWDPKRLTEAFF.

V is TRBV29-1 and J is TRBJ2-1, with TRBD1 matching over 9 bases. Germline CDR1 SQVTM, CDR2 ANQGSEA. V shed 6 bases, J shed 2 bases, and the junction held 8 bases outside the gene matches. The CDR3 totals 15 residues. The CDR3 loop reads CSVDRRDRAYNEQFF. Written as DNA, the CDR3 is TGCAGCGTGGACCGTAGGGACAGGGCCTACAATGAGCAGTTCTTC.

The rearrangement joins TRBV5-6 to TRBJ2-4; perhaps TRBD2 as D (7 bases). Trimming pared 4 bases from V and 3 bases from J, leaving 17 bases between. This CDR3 region has 16 residues. CDR1 and CDR2 (germline): SGHDT, YYEEEE. The CDR3 sequence is CASSRAGGLGKNIQYF. DNA for the CDR3: TGTGCCAGCAGCAGGGCCGGGGGGCTCGGCAAAAACATTCAGTACTTC.

The chain uses TRBV20-1 and TRBJ2-1, with TRBD2 identical over 14 bases. The V segment lost 5 bases and the J segment 13 bases; nucleotides outside the gene matches: 10. This CDR3 is built from 14 residues. Germline CDR1 and CDR2: DFQATT and SNEGSKA (reference sequence). The CDR3 protein is CSASGLAGVRSQFF. As DNA, the CDR3 is TGCAGTGCTTCGGGACTAGCGGGAGTCCGGTCCCAGTTCTTC.

In its sample, this clonotype was seen many times. The chain links TRBV5-6 to TRBJ1-6; D gene ambiguous. This CDR3 contains 16 residues. Germline lookup yields CDR1 SGHDT and CDR2 YYEEEE. Trimming left V 2 bases short and J 7 bases short, with 16 bases between. The CDR3 nucleotides read TGTGCCAGCAGCTTCTTGTCTGCCCGAGGGAATTCACCCCTCCACTTT. Amino acids: CASSFLSARGNSPLHF.

This chain uses TRBV20-1 with TRBJ2-5; no firm D call. V was shortened by 1 base and J by 7 bases, with 13 bases between the two germline ends. Germline V lookup: CDR1 DFQATT, CDR2 SNEGSKA (reference sequence). The CDR3 totals 13 residues. CDR3 nucleotide sequence: TGCAGTGCTAGAGTTACCCTCCGAGGGACCCAGTACTTC. This codes for CSARVTLRGTQYF.

The J gene is TRBJ1-5, the V gene TRBV28, with 8 bases that match TRBD1. The CDR3 loop spans 19 amino acids. Unmatched junction bases numbered 15, after V lost 5 bases and J lost 0 bases. From germline, CDR1 is MDHEN and CDR2 SYDVKM. CDR3 protein: CASSTAIRGPARSNQPQHF. DNA for the CDR3: TGTGCCAGCAGTACCGCCATCAGGGGGCCGGCGCGTAGCAATCAGCCCCAGCATTTT.

This clonotype was seen more than once but under ten times. The rearrangement links TRBV19 to TRBJ1-2; 9 nucleotides align to TRBD1. This CDR3 region has 13 residues. Germline values: CDR1 LNHDA, CDR2 SQIVND (reference sequence). V lost 4 bases to trimming and J lost 6 bases; unmatched junction nucleotides: 3. CDR3 protein: CASSTRTGDGYTF. The CDR3 DNA reads TGTGCCAGTAGTACGAGGACAGGGGATGGCTACACCTTC.

This clonotype was seen ten or more times. This sequence joins TRBV5-1 and TRBJ1-5; D gene ambiguous. V was trimmed by 5 bases and J by 3 bases, leaving 9 bases between them. Germline CDR1 and CDR2: SGHRS and YFSETQ. The CDR3 is 13 amino acids. The CDR3 nucleotides are TGCGCCAGCAGGCTAGGGTCCAATCAGCCCCAGCATTTT. It is translated as CASRLGSNQPQHF.

With respect to this clonotype: This could be a read error, since a much larger clone is one nucleotide away. This chain connects TRBV12-3 or TRBV12-4 to TRBJ1-1; 7 positions match TRBD1. CDR3 size: 14 residues. The ends lost 4 bases at V and 9 bases at J; junction bases unmatched: 11. CDR3 bases: TGTGCCAGCAGTTATAGGGAGGGGGCGGAGAAAGCTTTCTTT. Its protein is CASSYREGAEKAFF.

This clonotype was counted only a few times. V usage is TRBV7-2 and J usage is TRBJ1-4, with TRBD1 identical over 10 bases. Looked up from germline, CDR1 is SGHTA and CDR2 is FQGNSA. After removal of 3 bases from V and 6 bases from J, the junction contained 7 bases not matched to a gene. CDR3 length: 16 residues. DNA for the CDR3: TGTGCCAGCAGCTTGACAGGGGGCGGGTGGGATGAAAAACTGTTTTTT. Residues: CASSLTGGGWDEKLFF. The whole variable domain, remainder taken from reference TRBV7-2 and TRBJ1-4, is GAGVSQSPSNKVTEKGKDVELRCDPISGHTALYWYRQSLGQGLEFLIYFQGNSAPDKSGLPSDRFSAERTGGSVSTLTIQRTQQEDSAVYLCASSLTGGGWDEKLFFGSGTQLSVL.

About this clonotype itself: A much bigger clone sits one base away, suggesting this may be a read error. This chain's CDR3 is CASSNGDLGQTTTEAFF. The CDR3 DNA reads as TGTGCCAGCAGCAATGGGGATTTAGGACAGACGACCACTGAAGCTTTCTTT. This sequence joins TRBV3-1 and TRBJ1-1, with a possible D match to TRBD1 (6 bases). CDR1 is LGHDT, CDR2 YNNKEL, per germline (reference sequence). The V end lost 5 bases, the J end lost 4 bases, and 23 bases lay between the germline ends. This CDR3 comprises 17 residues.

The chain is built from TRBV27 and TRBJ2-5, with 8 bases aligning to TRBD1. Germline assignment: CDR1 MNHEY and CDR2 SMNVEV (reference sequence). CDR3 length: 13 amino acids. With V trimmed by 5 bases and J by 5 bases, 4 bases remained unmatched. The CDR3 loop is CASSKTGVETQYF. The CDR3 bases are TGTGCCAGCAGTAAGACAGGGGTGGAGACCCAGTACTTC.

The chain carries TRBV7-9 and TRBJ2-1; TRBD2 matches 8 bases. The V gene's germline CDR1 is SEHNR and CDR2 FQNEAQ (reference sequence). CDR3 length equals 14 residues. The trim removed 5 bases at V and 3 bases at J, leaving 3 bases unmatched. CDR3 in DNA: TGTGCCAGCAGCCTTAGCGGGAACTACAATGAGCAGTTCTTC. Protein: CASSLSGNYNEQFF.

This clonotype showed up many times. V usage is TRBV24-1 and J usage is TRBJ1-6; D gene unclear. CDR1 and CDR2 from the germline V gene are KGHDR and SFDVKD. This CDR3 contains 16 residues. V was clipped by 5 bases and J by 2 bases, with 12 bases between them. CDR3 loop: CATSGTTDAYNSPLHF. The CDR3, as DNA: TGTGCCACCAGTGGCACCACGGACGCCTATAATTCACCCCTCCACTTT.

The chain is built from TRBV10-3 and TRBJ2-1; 13 bases align to TRBD2. The ends lost 4 bases at V and 8 bases at J; junction bases unmatched: 5. CDR3 size: 15 residues. Germline V gene sequence: CDR1 ENHRY, CDR2 SYGVKD. CDR3 region: CAISGGLAGWDEQFF. The CDR3 DNA reads as TGTGCCATCAGTGGGGGACTAGCGGGATGGGATGAGCAGTTCTTC.

This clonotype was picked up many times. The gene calls are TRBV3-1 and TRBJ1-5, with TRBD1 as a possible D gene (6 bases). Germline values: CDR1 LGHDT, CDR2 YNNKEL (reference sequence). This CDR3 comprises 17 residues. Trimming shortened V by 4 bases and J by 2 bases, and 18 bases separated the two germline ends. CDR3 in DNA: TGTGCCAGCAGCCCCTCCTACCACAGGGTCGGCAATCAGCCCCAGCATTTT. This gives the protein CASSPSYHRVGNQPQHF.

Only a few counts were recorded for this clonotype. The rearrangement joins TRBV23-1 to TRBJ1-5; perhaps TRBD1 as D (6 bases). TRBV23-1 is filed as an ORF, its function uncertain. CDR3 length: 16 residues. V lost 2 bases and J 9 bases, leaving 20 bases between the germline ends. The CDR3 loop is CASSQGLTGRFAPQHF. CDR3 nucleotide sequence: TGCGCCAGCAGTCAAGGACTGACAGGAAGGTTTGCGCCCCAGCATTTT.